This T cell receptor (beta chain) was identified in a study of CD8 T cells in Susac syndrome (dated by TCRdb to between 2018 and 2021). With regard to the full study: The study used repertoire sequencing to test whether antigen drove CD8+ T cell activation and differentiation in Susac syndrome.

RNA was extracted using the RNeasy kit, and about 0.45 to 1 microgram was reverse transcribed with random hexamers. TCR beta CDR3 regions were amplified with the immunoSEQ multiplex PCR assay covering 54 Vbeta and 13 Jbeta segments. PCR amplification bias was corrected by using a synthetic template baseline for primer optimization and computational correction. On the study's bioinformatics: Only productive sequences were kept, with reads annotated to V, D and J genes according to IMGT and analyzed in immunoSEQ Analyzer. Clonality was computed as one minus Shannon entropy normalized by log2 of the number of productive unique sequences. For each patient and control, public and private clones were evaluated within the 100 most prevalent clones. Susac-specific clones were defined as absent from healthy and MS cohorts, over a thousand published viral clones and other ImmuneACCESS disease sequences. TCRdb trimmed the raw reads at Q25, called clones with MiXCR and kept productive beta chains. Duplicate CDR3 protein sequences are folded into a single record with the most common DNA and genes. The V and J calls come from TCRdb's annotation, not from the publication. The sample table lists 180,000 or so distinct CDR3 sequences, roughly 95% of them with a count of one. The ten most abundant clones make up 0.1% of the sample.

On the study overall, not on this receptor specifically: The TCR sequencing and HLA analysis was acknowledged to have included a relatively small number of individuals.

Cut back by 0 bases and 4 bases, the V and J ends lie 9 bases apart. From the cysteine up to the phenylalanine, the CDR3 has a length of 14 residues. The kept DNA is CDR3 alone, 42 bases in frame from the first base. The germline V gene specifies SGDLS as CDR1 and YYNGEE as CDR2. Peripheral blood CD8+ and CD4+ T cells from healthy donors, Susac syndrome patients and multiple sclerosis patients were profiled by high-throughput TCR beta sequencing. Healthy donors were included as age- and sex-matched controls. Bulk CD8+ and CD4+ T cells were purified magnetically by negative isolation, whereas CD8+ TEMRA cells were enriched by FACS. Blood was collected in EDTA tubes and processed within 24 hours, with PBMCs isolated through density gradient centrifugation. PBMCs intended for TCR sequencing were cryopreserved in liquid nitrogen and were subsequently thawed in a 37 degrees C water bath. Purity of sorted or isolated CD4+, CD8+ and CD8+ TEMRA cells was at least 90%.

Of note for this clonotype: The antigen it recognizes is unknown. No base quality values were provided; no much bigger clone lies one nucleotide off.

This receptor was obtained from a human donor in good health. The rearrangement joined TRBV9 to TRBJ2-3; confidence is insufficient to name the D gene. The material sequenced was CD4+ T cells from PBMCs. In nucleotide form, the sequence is TGTGCCAGCAGCGTAGTCGATATGGCAGATACGCAGTATTTT. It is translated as CASSVVDMADTQYF. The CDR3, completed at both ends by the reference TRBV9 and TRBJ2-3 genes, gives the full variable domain DSGVTQTPKHLITATGQRVTLRCSPRSGDLSVYWYQQSLDQGLQFLIQYYNGEERAKGNILERFSAQQFPDLHSELNLSSLELGDSALYFCASSVVDMADTQYFGPGTRLTVL.